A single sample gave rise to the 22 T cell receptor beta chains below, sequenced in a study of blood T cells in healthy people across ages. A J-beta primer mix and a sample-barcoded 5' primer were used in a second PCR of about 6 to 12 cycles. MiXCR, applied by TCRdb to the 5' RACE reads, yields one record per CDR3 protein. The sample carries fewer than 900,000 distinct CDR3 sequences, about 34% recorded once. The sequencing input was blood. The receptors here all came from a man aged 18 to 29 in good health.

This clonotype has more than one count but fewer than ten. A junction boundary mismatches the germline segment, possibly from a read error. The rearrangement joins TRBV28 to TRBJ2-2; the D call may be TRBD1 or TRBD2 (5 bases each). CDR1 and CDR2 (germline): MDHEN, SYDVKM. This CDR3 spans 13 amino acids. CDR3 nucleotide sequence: TGTGCCAGCAGAAAGTATGGGACCGGGGAGTTGTTTTTT. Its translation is CASRKYGTGELFF.

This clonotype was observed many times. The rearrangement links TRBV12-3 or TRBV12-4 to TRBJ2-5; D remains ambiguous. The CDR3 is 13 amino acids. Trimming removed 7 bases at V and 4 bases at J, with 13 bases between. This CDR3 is CASIKEASETQYF. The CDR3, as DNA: TGTGCCAGCATCAAAGAAGCGTCAGAGACCCAGTACTTC.

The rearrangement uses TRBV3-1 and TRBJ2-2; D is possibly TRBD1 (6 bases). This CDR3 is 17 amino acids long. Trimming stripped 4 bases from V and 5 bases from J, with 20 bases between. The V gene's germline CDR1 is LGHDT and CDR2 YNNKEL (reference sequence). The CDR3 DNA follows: TGTGCCAGCAGCCCCATATCCCCAGGGGCACGTACCGGGGAGCTGTTTTTT. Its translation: CASSPISPGARTGELFF.

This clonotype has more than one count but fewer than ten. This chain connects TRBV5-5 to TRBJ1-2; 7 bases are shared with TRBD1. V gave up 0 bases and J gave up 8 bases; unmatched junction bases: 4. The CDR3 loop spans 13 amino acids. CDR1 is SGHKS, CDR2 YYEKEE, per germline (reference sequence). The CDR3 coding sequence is TGTGCCAGCAGCTTGGAGGGGGCGGGCGGCTACACCTTC. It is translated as CASSLEGAGGYTF.

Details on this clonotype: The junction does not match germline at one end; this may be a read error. CDR3 residues: CTSLHGASGNYGYTF. DNA of the CDR3: TGTACCAGCTTACACGGGGCCAGCGGAAACTATGGCTACACCTTC. V is TRBV2 and J is TRBJ1-2, with D perhaps matching TRBD1 (5 bases). Germline CDR1 SNHLY, CDR2 FYNNEI. This CDR3 spans 15 amino acids.

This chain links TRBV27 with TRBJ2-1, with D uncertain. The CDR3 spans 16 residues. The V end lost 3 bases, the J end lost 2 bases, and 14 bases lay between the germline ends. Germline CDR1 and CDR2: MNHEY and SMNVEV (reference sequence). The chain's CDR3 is CASSLGTDQAYNEQFF. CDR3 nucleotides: TGTGCCAGCAGTTTGGGAACGGATCAAGCCTACAATGAGCAGTTCTTC.

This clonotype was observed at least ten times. The CDR3: CASSGGTGGFSYNEQFF. CDR3 nucleotide sequence: TGTGCCAGCAGCGGCGGGACAGGGGGCTTCTCCTACAATGAGCAGTTCTTC. J is TRBJ2-1 and V is TRBV5-6; 12 positions agree with TRBD1. The CDR3 spans 17 residues. The germline CDR1 and CDR2 sequences are SGHDT and YYEEEE. With 4 bases clipped from V and 0 bases from J, the junction kept 5 bases outside the gene matches. Together with reference TRBV5-6 and TRBJ2-1, the CDR3 gives the full variable domain: DAGVTQSPTHLIKTRGQQVTLRCSPKSGHDTVSWYQQALGQGPQFIFQYYEEEERQRGNFPDRFSGHQFPNYSSELNVNALLLGDSALYLCASSGGTGGFSYNEQFFGPGTRLTVL.

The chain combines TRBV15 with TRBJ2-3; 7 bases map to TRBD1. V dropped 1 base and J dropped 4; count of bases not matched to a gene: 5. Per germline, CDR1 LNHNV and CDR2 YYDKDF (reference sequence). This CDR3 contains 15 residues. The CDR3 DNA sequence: TGTGCCACCAGCAGAGTTGGGACAGTGGCAGATACGCAGTATTTT. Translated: CATSRVGTVADTQYF. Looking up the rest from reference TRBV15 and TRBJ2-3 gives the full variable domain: DAMVIQNPRYQVTQFGKPVTLSCSQTLNHNVMYWYQQKSSQAPKLLFHYYDKDFNNEADTPDNFQSRRPNTSFCFLDIRSPGLGDTAMYLCATSRVGTVADTQYFGPGTRLTVL.

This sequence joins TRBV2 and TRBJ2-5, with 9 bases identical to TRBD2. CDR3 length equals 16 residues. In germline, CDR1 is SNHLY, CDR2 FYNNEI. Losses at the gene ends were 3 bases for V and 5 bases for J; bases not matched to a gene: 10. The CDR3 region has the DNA TGTGCCAGCAGTGATTCGGTGCGGGGGGGCGGGGAGACCCAGTACTTC. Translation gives CASSDSVRGGGETQYF.

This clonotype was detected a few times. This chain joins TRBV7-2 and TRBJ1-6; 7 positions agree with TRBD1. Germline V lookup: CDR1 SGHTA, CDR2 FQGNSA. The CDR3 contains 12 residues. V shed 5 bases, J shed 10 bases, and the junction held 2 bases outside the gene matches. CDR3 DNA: TGTGCCAGCAGCGCAGGGGGGTCACCCCTCCACTTT. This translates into CASSAGGSPLHF.

CDR3 nucleotides: TGTGCCAGCAGGACCTCGGGTTTGGAGACCCAGTACTTC. This gives the protein CASRTSGLETQYF. J is TRBJ2-5 and V is TRBV7-2, with unresolved D. The V and J ends lost 6 bases and 5 bases respectively, with 13 bases between them. The CDR3 sequence is 13 residues long. Germline loops: CDR1 SGHTA, CDR2 FQGNSA.

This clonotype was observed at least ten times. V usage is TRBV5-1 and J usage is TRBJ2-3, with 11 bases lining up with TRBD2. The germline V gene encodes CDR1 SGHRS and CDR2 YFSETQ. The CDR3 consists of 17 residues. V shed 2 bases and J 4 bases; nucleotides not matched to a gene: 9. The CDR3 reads CASSLSYSGGASDTQYF. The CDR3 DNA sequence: TGCGCCAGCAGCTTATCCTATAGCGGGGGGGCTTCAGATACGCAGTATTTT.

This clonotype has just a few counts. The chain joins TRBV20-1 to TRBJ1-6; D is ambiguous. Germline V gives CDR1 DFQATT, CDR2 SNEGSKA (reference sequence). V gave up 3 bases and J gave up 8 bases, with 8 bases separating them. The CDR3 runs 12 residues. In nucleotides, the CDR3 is TGCAGTGCTAGTGGCCGGTATTCACCCCTCCACTTT. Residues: CSASGRYSPLHF.

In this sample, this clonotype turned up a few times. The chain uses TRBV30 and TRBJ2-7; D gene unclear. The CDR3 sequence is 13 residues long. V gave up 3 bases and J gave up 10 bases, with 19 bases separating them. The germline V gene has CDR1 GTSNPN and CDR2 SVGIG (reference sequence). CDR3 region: CAWRQTPDQAQYF. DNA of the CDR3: TGTGCCTGGAGACAAACCCCCGATCAGGCCCAGTACTTC.

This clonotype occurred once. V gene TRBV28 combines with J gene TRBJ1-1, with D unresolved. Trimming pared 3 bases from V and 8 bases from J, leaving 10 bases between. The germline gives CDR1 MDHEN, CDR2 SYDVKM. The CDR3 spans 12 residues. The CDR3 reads CASSFVSREAFF. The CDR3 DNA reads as TGTGCCAGCAGTTTTGTTTCCAGGGAAGCTTTCTTT.

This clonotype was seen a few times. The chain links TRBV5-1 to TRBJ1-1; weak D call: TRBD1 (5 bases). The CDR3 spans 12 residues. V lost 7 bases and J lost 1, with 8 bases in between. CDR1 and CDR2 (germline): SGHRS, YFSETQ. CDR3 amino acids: CASCGQNTEAFF. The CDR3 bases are TGCGCCAGCTGCGGACAGAACACTGAAGCTTTCTTT.

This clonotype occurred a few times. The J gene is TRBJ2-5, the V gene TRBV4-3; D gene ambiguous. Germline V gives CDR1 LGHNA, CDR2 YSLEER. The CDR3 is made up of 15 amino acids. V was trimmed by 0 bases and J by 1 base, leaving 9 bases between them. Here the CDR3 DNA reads TGCGCCAGCAGCCAAGATCGAGGACGCCAAGAGACCCAGTACTTC. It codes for CASSQDRGRQETQYF.

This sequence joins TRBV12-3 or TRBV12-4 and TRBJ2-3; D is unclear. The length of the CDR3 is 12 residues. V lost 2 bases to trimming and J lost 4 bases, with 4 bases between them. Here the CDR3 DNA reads TGTGCCAGCAGTTTATTTGCAGATACGCAGTATTTT. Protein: CASSLFADTQYF.

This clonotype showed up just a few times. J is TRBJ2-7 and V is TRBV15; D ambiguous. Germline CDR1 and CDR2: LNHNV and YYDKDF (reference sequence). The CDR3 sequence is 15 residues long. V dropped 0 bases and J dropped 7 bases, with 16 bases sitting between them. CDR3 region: CATSRDIGSYNEQYF. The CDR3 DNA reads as TGTGCCACCAGCAGAGATATAGGGTCCTACAATGAGCAGTACTTC.

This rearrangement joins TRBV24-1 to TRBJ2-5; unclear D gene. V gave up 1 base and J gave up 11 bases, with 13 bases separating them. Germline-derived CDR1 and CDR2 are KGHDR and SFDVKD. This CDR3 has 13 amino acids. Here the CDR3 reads CATSDFRGDEQYF. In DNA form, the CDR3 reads TGTGCCACCAGTGATTTTCGAGGAGATGAGCAGTACTTC.

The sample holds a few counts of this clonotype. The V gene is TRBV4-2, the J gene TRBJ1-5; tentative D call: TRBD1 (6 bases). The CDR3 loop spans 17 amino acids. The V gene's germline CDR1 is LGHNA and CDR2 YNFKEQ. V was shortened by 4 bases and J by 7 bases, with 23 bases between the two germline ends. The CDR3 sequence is CASSPGLVRGERQPQHF. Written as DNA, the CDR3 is TGTGCCAGCAGCCCTGGTCTGGTCAGGGGCGAAAGGCAGCCCCAGCATTTT.

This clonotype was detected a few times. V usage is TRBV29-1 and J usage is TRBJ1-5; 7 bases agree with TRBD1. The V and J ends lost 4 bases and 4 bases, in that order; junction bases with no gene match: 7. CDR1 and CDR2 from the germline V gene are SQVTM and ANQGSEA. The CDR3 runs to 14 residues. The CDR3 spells CSVGLAGGNQPQHF. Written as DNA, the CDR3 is TGCAGCGTTGGTTTGGCAGGGGGTAATCAGCCCCAGCATTTT.